The rows below give T cell receptor beta chains drawn from one sample of a study of blood T cell repertoires in COVID-19. The assay was immunoSEQ multiplex PCR, and TCRdb's table has in-frame clones only and misses some. The sample contains tens of thousands of clones, around 91% of which appear only once. The sample consisted of peripheral blood. The receptor set was obtained from a man aged 45-65 years with active COVID-19. Both conserved end residues are part of each CDR3. Each record gives: clone size, V gene, J gene, D gene, CDR3 protein, CDR3 DNA. A D gene is named only where the DNA matches it firmly. Clone size is shown for a subset of rows, as once, few, many or a class of expanded clone.

abundance: -; v_gene: TRBV15; j_gene: TRBJ1-2; d_gene: -; CDR3aa: CATSPPPWRPRGGYTF; CDR3nt: TGTGCCACCAGCCCCCCCCCGTGGCGGCCCCGGGGTGGCTACACCTTC
abundance: -; v_gene: TRBV3-1/TRBV3-2; j_gene: TRBJ1-2; d_gene: TRBD1; CDR3aa: CASSLDRAPLSYTF; CDR3nt: TGTGCCAGCAGCTTAGACAGGGCACCTTTAAGCTACACCTTC
abundance: few; v_gene: TRBV28; j_gene: TRBJ2-5; d_gene: -; CDR3aa: CASSLDRRKETQYF; CDR3nt: TGTGCCAGCAGTTTAGACAGGAGGAAAGAGACCCAGTACTTC
abundance: -; v_gene: TRBV5-1; j_gene: TRBJ1-2; d_gene: TRBD1; CDR3aa: CASSQGTGGNYGYTF; CDR3nt: TGCGCCAGCAGCCAAGGGACAGGGGGAAACTATGGCTACACCTTC
abundance: -; v_gene: TRBV9; j_gene: TRBJ1-1; d_gene: -; CDR3aa: CASSVAPNREAFF; CDR3nt: TGTGCCAGCAGCGTGGCCCCTAACAGGGAAGCTTTCTTT
abundance: -; v_gene: TRBV4-3; j_gene: TRBJ1-1; d_gene: -; CDR3aa: CASSQDRTAREAFF; CDR3nt: TGCGCCAGCAGCCAAGATAGGACTGCCCGTGAAGCTTTCTTT
abundance: once; v_gene: TRBV27; j_gene: TRBJ1-4; d_gene: TRBD1; CDR3aa: CASRITGGVGNEKLFF; CDR3nt: TGTGCCAGCAGGATCACAGGGGGCGTGGGTAATGAAAAACTGTTTTTT
abundance: -; v_gene: TRBV3-1/TRBV3-2; j_gene: TRBJ2-3; d_gene: TRBD1; CDR3aa: CASSHRQGSTDTQYF; CDR3nt: TGTGCCAGCAGCCATAGACAGGGTTCCACAGATACGCAGTATTTT
abundance: -; v_gene: TRBV28; j_gene: TRBJ2-5; d_gene: TRBD1; CDR3aa: CASSRGQGATGTQYF; CDR3nt: TGTGCCAGCAGCCGCGGACAGGGGGCAACGGGGACCCAGTACTTC
abundance: few; v_gene: TRBV4-2; j_gene: TRBJ1-4; d_gene: TRBD1; CDR3aa: CASSQGQGEEKLFF; CDR3nt: TGTGCCAGCAGCCAAGGACAGGGGGAGGAAAAACTGTTTTTT
abundance: -; v_gene: TRBV12-1; j_gene: TRBJ1-2; d_gene: -; CDR3aa: CASSFRGQINYGYTF; CDR3nt: TGTGCCAGCAGCTTTCGTGGACAGATAAACTATGGCTACACCTTC
abundance: -; v_gene: TRBV5-8; j_gene: TRBJ1-6; d_gene: -; CDR3aa: CASSLTGRYSPLHF; CDR3nt: TGTGCCAGCAGCTTGACAGGGCGGTACTCACCCCTCCACTTT
abundance: -; v_gene: TRBV9; j_gene: TRBJ2-2; d_gene: TRBD1; CDR3aa: CASSGFDRGRNTGELFF; CDR3nt: TGTGCCAGCAGCGGCTTTGACAGGGGACGGAACACCGGGGAGCTGTTTTTT
abundance: -; v_gene: TRBV12-5; j_gene: TRBJ1-2; d_gene: -; CDR3aa: CASGQSGSYGYTF; CDR3nt: TGTGCTAGTGGCCAATCAGGGTCCTATGGCTACACCTTC
abundance: -; v_gene: TRBV27; j_gene: TRBJ1-6; d_gene: -; CDR3aa: CASSSGASYNSPLHF; CDR3nt: TGTGCCAGCAGTTCTGGGGCCTCCTATAATTCACCCCTCCACTTT
abundance: -; v_gene: TRBV6-8; j_gene: TRBJ2-3; d_gene: TRBD2; CDR3aa: CASSLRAGTSGGVDTDTQYF; CDR3nt: TGTGCCAGCAGTCTCCGAGCCGGGACTAGCGGGGGGGTTGACACAGATACGCAGTATTTT
abundance: -; v_gene: TRBV7-7; j_gene: TRBJ2-1; d_gene: TRBD2; CDR3aa: CASSRVMGGRDEQFF; CDR3nt: TGTGCTAGCAGCCGGGTTATGGGGGGGAGGGATGAGCAGTTCTTC
abundance: -; v_gene: TRBV28; j_gene: TRBJ2-5; d_gene: TRBD2; CDR3aa: CASRVTGTSAKETQYF; CDR3nt: TGTGCCAGCAGGGTAACCGGGACTAGCGCCAAAGAGACCCAGTACTTC
abundance: once; v_gene: TRBV28; j_gene: TRBJ1-4; d_gene: TRBD1; CDR3aa: CASRTPGGREKLFF; CDR3nt: TGTGCCAGCAGGACCCCAGGGGGTCGTGAAAAACTGTTTTTT
abundance: -; v_gene: TRBV6-6; j_gene: TRBJ2-7; d_gene: -; CDR3aa: CASSYTDISEQYF; CDR3nt: TGTGCCAGCAGTTACACCGACATATCCGAGCAGTACTTC
abundance: -; v_gene: TRBV5-6; j_gene: TRBJ2-5; d_gene: TRBD2; CDR3aa: CASSDPSSGETQYF; CDR3nt: TGTGCCAGCAGCGACCCCTCTAGCGGGGAGACCCAGTACTTC
abundance: -; v_gene: TRBV14; j_gene: TRBJ2-2; d_gene: TRBD1; CDR3aa: CASRTNGQGWFGGELFF; CDR3nt: TGTGCCAGCAGGACCAACGGACAGGGATGGTTTGGCGGGGAGCTGTTTTTT
abundance: -; v_gene: TRBV30; j_gene: TRBJ2-7; d_gene: -; CDR3aa: CAWSATAYEQYF; CDR3nt: TGTGCCTGGAGTGCAACAGCCTACGAGCAGTACTTC
abundance: -; v_gene: TRBV3-1/TRBV3-2; j_gene: TRBJ1-6; d_gene: -; CDR3aa: CASSQREQGSYNSPLHF; CDR3nt: TGTGCCAGCAGCCAAAGGGAACAGGGCTCCTATAATTCACCCCTCCACTTT
abundance: -; v_gene: TRBV7-9; j_gene: TRBJ2-2; d_gene: TRBD1; CDR3aa: CASILTGGSAGELFF; CDR3nt: TGTGCCAGCATCCTGACAGGGGGTAGCGCCGGGGAGCTGTTTTTT
abundance: -; v_gene: TRBV3-1/TRBV3-2; j_gene: TRBJ2-3; d_gene: -; CDR3aa: CASSLGASAGYLKDTQYF; CDR3nt: TGTGCCAGCAGCCTTGGAGCGTCTGCGGGTTACTTAAAGGATACGCAGTATTTT
abundance: -; v_gene: TRBV5-1; j_gene: TRBJ2-5; d_gene: TRBD1; CDR3aa: CASSSSIGTGEETQYF; CDR3nt: TGCGCCAGCAGCTCCAGCATCGGGACAGGGGAAGAGACCCAGTACTTC
abundance: -; v_gene: TRBV7-9; j_gene: TRBJ1-2; d_gene: -; CDR3aa: CASSQNLGGAGGYTF; CDR3nt: TGTGCCAGCAGCCAGAATTTGGGGGGGGCTGGTGGCTACACCTTC
abundance: -; v_gene: TRBV3-1/TRBV3-2; j_gene: TRBJ2-2; d_gene: TRBD2; CDR3aa: CASSQVPSGGTGELFF; CDR3nt: TGTGCCAGCAGCCAAGTACCTAGCGGGGGCACCGGGGAGCTGTTTTTT
abundance: -; v_gene: TRBV5-1; j_gene: TRBJ2-7; d_gene: -; CDR3aa: CASSLDPAYEQYF; CDR3nt: TGCGCCAGCAGCTTGGACCCAGCCTACGAGCAGTACTTC
abundance: -; v_gene: TRBV6-5; j_gene: TRBJ1-1; d_gene: -; CDR3aa: CASSRGNTEAFF; CDR3nt: TGTGCCAGCAGTAGGGGGAACACTGAAGCTTTCTTT